This T cell receptor (beta chain) emerged from a study of blood T cell repertoires in COVID-19. The method was immunoSEQ multiplex PCR; TCRdb's version includes in-frame clones alone and lacks a portion of them. Among some 45,000 clones listed, just over 90% were seen once. The CDR3 is 14 amino acids. Germline trimming cut 2 bases from V and 10 bases from J; bases unmatched to any gene: 5. Germline lookup yields CDR1 MNHEY and CDR2 SVGAGI. The V call is TRBV6-5, the J call TRBJ1-6; 7 positions agree with TRBD1. The origin of this receptor is a man in his fifties or sixties with COVID-19, enrolled during active disease. The source material was peripheral blood. CDR3 loop: CASSYQQGHSPLHF. Written as DNA, the CDR3 is TGTGCCAGCAGTTACCAACAGGGGCACTCACCCCTCCACTTT.